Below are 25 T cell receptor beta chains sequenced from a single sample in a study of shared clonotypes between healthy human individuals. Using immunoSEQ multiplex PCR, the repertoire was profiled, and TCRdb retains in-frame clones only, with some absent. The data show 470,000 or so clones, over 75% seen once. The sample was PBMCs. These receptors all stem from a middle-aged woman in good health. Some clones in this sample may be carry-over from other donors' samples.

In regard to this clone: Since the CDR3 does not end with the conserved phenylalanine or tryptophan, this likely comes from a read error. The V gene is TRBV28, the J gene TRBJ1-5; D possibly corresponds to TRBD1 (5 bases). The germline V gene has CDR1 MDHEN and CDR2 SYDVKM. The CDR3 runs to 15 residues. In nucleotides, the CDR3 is TGTGCCAGCGGTTTAGGCGGCGTGGGGGATCAGCCCCAGCATCTT. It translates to CASGLGGVGDQPQHL.

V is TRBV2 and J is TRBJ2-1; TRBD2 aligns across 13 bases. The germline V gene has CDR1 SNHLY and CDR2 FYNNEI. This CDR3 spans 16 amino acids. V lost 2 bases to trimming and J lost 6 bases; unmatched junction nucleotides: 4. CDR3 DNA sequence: TGTGCCAGCAGTGAAAGGACTAGCGGGGGTTTCAATGAGCAGTTCTTC. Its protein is CASSERTSGGFNEQFF.

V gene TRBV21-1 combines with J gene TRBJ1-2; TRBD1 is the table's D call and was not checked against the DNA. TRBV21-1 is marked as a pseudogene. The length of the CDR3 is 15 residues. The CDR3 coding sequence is TGTGCCAGCAGCAAAGAAGCAGGGTTGGTTTGTGGCTACACCTTC. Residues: CASSKEAGLVCGYTF.

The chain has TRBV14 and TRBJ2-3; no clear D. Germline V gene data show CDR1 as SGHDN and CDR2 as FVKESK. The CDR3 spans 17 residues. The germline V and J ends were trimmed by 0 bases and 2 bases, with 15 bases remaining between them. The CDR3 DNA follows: TGTGCCAGCAGCCAAGAGTCGGGTCGGCCCTACACAGATACGCAGTATTTT. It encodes CASSQESGRPYTDTQYF.

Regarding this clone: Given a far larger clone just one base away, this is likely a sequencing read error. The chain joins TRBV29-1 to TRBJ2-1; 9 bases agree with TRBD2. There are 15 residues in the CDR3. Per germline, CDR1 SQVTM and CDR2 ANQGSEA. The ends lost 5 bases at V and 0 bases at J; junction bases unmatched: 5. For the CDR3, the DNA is TGCAGCGTTCAAGTTAGCGGGAGCTCCTACAATGAGCAGTTCTTC. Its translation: CSVQVSGSSYNEQFF.

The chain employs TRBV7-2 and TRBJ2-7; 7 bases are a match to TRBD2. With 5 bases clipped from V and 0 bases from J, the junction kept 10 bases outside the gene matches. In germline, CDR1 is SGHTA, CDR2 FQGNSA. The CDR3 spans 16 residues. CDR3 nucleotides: TGTGCCAGCAGCCCCTTCCGGGCTAGCGGCTCCTACGAGCAGTACTTC. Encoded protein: CASSPFRASGSYEQYF. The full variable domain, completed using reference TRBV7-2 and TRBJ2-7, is GAGVSQSPSNKVTEKGKDVELRCDPISGHTALYWYRQSLGQGLEFLIYFQGNSAPDKSGLPSDRFSAERTGGSVSTLTIQRTQQEDSAVYLCASSPFRASGSYEQYFGPGTRLTVT.

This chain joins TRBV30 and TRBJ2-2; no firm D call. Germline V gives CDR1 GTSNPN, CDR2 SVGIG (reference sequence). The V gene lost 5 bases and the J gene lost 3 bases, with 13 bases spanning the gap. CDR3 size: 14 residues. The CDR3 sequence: CAWGGSFDTGELFF. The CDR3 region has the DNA TGTGCCTGGGGTGGGTCTTTCGACACCGGGGAGCTGTTTTTT.

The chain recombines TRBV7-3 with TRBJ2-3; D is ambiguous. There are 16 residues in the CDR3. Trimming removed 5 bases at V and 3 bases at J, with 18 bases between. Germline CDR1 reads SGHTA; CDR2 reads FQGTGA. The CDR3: CASSPGQPGGTDTQYF. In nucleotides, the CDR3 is TGTGCCAGCAGCCCCGGTCAGCCCGGCGGAACAGATACGCAGTATTTT.

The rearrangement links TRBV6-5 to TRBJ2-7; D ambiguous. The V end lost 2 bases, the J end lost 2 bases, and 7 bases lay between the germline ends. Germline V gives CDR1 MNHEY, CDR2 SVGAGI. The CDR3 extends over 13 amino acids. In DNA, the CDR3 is TGTGCCAGCAGTTACCCGCCCACCTACGAGCAGTACTTC. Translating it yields CASSYPPTYEQYF.

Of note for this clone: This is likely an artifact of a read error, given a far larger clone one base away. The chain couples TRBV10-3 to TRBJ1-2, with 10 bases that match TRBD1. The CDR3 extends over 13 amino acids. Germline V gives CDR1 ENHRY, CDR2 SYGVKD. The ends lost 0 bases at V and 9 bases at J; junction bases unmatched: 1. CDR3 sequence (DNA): TGTGCCATCAGTGAGTCGGGACAGGGGTGCTACACCTTC. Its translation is CAISESGQGCYTF.

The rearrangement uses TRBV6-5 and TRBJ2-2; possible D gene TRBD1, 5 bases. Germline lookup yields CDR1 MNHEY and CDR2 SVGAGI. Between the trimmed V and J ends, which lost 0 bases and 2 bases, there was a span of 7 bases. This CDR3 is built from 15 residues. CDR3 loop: CASSYSGVNTGELFF. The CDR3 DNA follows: TGTGCCAGCAGTTACTCAGGGGTTAACACCGGGGAGCTGTTTTTT.

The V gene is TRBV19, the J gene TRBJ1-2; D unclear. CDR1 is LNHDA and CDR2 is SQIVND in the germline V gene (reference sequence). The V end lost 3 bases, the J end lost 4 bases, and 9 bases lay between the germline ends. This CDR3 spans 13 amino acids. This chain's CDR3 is CASSMGISYGYTF. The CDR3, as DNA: TGTGCCAGTAGTATGGGTATCAGCTATGGCTACACCTTC. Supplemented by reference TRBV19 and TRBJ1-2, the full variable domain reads DGGITQSPKYLFRKEGQNVTLSCEQNLNHDAMYWYRQDPGQGLRLIYYSQIVNDFQKGDIAEGYSVSREKKESFPLTVTSAQKNPTAFYLCASSMGISYGYTFGSGTRLTVV.

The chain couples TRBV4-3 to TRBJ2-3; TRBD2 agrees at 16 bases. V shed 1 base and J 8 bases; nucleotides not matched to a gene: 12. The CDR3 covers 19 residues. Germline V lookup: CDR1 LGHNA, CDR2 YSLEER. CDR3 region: CASSQGGGTSGRAGATQYF. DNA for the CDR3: TGCGCCAGCAGCCAAGGGGGTGGGACTAGCGGGAGGGCCGGGGCTACGCAGTATTTT.

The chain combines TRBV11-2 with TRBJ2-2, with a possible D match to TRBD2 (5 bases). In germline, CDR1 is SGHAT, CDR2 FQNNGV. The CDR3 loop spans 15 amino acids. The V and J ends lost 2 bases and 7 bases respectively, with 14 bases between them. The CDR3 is CASSLSYAAGGELFF. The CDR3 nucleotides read TGTGCCAGCAGCTTATCGTACGCCGCGGGCGGGGAGCTGTTTTTT.

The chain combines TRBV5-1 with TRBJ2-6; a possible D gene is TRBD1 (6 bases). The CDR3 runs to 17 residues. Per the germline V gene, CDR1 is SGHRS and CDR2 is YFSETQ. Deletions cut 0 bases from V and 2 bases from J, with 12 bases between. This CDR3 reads CASSLDVGAPGANVLTF. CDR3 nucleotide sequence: TGCGCCAGCAGCTTGGACGTGGGGGCGCCTGGGGCCAACGTCCTGACTTTC.

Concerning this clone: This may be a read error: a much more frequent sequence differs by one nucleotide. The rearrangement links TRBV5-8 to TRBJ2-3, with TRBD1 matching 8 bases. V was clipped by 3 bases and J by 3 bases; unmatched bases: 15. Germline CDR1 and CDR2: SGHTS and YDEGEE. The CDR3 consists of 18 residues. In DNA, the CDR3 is TGTGCCAGCAGCTCAGCTGTGAGGCAGGGGGCAGGTACAGATACGCAGTATTTT. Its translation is CASSSAVRQGAGTDTQYF.

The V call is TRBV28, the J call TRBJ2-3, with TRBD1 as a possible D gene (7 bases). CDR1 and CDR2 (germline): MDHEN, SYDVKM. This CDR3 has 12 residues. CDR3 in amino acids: CDRRGVQGPQYF. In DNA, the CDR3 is TGTGATCGGAGGGGGGTACAGGGGCCGCAGTATTTT.

CDR3 coding DNA: TGTGCCAGCAGTTACTCGGCCCTACTCCCAGATACGCAGTATTTT. Protein product: CASSYSALLPDTQYF. The chain carries TRBV6-5 and TRBJ2-3; D not certain. Germline V gene sequence: CDR1 MNHEY, CDR2 SVGAGI. The CDR3 has 15 residues. V was trimmed by 0 bases and J by 4 bases, leaving 11 bases between them.

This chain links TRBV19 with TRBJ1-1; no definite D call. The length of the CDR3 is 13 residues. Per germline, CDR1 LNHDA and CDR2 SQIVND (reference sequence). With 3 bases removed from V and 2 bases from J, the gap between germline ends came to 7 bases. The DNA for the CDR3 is TGTGCCAGTAGTATCGACACTAACACTGAAGCTTTCTTT. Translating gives CASSIDTNTEAFF.

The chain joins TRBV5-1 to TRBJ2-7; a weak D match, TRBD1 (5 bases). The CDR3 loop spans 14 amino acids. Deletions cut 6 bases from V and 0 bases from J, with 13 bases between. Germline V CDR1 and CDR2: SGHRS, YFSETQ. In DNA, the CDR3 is TGCGCCAGCAAAGGGGTCCCAAGCTCCTACGAGCAGTACTTC. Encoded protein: CASKGVPSSYEQYF.

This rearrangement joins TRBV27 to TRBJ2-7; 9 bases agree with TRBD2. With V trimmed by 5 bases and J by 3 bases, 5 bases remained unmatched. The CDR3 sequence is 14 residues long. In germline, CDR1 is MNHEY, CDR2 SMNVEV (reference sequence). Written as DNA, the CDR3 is TGTGCCAGCAGTAAGCGGGAGGCCGTCTACGAGCAGTACTTC. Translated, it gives CASSKREAVYEQYF.

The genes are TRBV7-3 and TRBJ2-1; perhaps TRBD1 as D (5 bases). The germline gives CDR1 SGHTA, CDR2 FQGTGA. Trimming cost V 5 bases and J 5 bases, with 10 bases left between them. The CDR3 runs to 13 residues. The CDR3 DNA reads TGTGCCAGCAGCACGCGACAGAACAATGAGCAGTTCTTC. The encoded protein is CASSTRQNNEQFF.

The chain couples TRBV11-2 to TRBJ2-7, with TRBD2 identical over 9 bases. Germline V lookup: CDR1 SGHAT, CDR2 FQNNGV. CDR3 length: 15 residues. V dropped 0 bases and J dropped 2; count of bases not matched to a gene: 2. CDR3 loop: CASSLEAGGTYEQYF. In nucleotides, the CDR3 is TGTGCCAGCAGCTTAGAAGCGGGAGGAACCTACGAGCAGTACTTC.

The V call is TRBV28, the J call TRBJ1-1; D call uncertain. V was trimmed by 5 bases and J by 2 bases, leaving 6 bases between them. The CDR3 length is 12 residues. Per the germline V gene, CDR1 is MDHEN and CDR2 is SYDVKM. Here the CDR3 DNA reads TGTGCCAGCAGTGACACAAACACTGAAGCTTTCTTT. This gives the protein CASSDTNTEAFF.

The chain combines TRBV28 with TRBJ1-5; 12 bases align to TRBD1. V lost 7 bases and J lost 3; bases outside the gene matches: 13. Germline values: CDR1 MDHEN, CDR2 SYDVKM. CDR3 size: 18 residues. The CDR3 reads CASTTRDRGPGPNQPQHF. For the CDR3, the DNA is TGTGCCAGCACTACCAGGGACAGGGGGCCGGGACCCAATCAGCCCCAGCATTTT.